The 24 T cell receptor beta chains listed next were all sequenced from one sample in a study of neurological immune-mediated disorders. TCRdb itself ran the 5' RACE reads through MiXCR, one entry per CDR3 protein. The data show around 55,000 distinct CDR3 sequences, with just under 4% seen just once and roughly 1.9% held by the top ten. The source material was CD4+ T cells from blood. These TCRs come from a woman aged 40 to 50 with multiple sclerosis.

In its sample, this clonotype was seen many times. The chain recombines TRBV7-9 with TRBJ1-1, with TRBD1 identical over 7 bases. The CDR3 is 16 amino acids. Germline loops: CDR1 SEHNR, CDR2 FQNEAQ (reference sequence). Losses at the gene ends were 4 bases for V and 1 base for J; bases not matched to a gene: 9. Written as DNA, the CDR3 is TGTGCCAGCAGCTCCGTCAGGGGGGCTGGGAACACTGAAGCTTTCTTT. It translates to CASSSVRGAGNTEAFF.

There are many counts of this clonotype. The genes are TRBV20-1 and TRBJ2-1; 9 nucleotides match TRBD2. Per the germline V gene, CDR1 is DFQATT and CDR2 is SNEGSKA (reference sequence). V lost 5 bases, J lost 7 bases, and 15 bases stayed unmatched. This CDR3 has 16 amino acids. The CDR3 spells CSAYNTGTSRLNEQFF. The CDR3 nucleotides are TGCAGTGCTTACAATACCGGGACTAGCAGGTTAAATGAGCAGTTCTTC.

This clonotype showed up many times. The V call is TRBV12-5, the J call TRBJ1-1, with a tentative D call TRBD1 (5 bases). The ends were cut back, 0 bases at V and 8 bases at J, with 10 bases in the middle. Germline CDR1 is LGHNT and CDR2 is FRNRAP. The length of the CDR3 is 13 residues. The CDR3 DNA sequence: TGTGCTAGTGGTTTGGTTGGGACGGCAGAAGCTTTCTTT. It translates to CASGLVGTAEAFF.

In this sample, this clonotype turned up many times. V gene TRBV2 combines with J gene TRBJ1-5; 7 bases are shared with TRBD1. V was clipped by 8 bases and J by 7 bases; unmatched bases: 14. The CDR3 is made up of 15 amino acids. Germline assignment: CDR1 SNHLY and CDR2 FYNNEI. In nucleotides, the CDR3 is TGTGCCAGCCGGGGACAGAGGGGGCGTCTCCAGCCCCAGCATTTT. It specifies CASRGQRGRLQPQHF.

The table lists this clonotype with many counts. The chain employs TRBV5-1 and TRBJ1-1; no reliable D call. The CDR3 runs 14 residues. V gave up 1 base and J gave up 0 bases, with 7 bases separating them. Germline CDR1 is SGHRS and CDR2 is YFSETQ. CDR3 residues: CASSLLAMNTEAFF. CDR3 nucleotide sequence: TGCGCCAGCAGCTTGCTCGCCATGAACACTGAAGCTTTCTTT. Together with reference TRBV5-1 and TRBJ1-1, the CDR3 gives the full variable domain: KAGVTQTPRYLIKTRGQQVTLSCSPISGHRSVSWYQQTPGQGLQFLFEYFSETQRNKGNFPGRFSGRQFSNSRSEMNVSTLELGDSALYLCASSLLAMNTEAFFGQGTRLTVV.

The chain combines TRBV6-1 with TRBJ1-1, with D unclear. V lost 7 bases and J lost 4, with 13 bases in between. Germline CDR1 reads MNHNS; CDR2 reads SASEGT. The length of the CDR3 is 13 residues. CDR3: CASKFGVGTEAFF. The CDR3 DNA is TGTGCCAGCAAGTTCGGGGTCGGCACTGAAGCTTTCTTT.

This clonotype was found many times. The chain uses TRBV9 and TRBJ2-3; 7 bases are a match to TRBD2. Germline V gives CDR1 SGDLS, CDR2 YYNGEE. This CDR3 has 15 amino acids. After removal of 4 bases from V and 1 base from J, the junction contained 6 bases not matched to a gene. CDR3 nucleotides: TGTGCCAGCAGCCCCACGGGGGGACGCACAGATACGCAGTATTTT. Its translation: CASSPTGGRTDTQYF.

At least ten counts were recorded for this clonotype. V gene TRBV7-2 combines with J gene TRBJ2-3; 9 nucleotides line up with TRBD2. This CDR3 is 13 amino acids long. Germline V CDR1 and CDR2: SGHTA, FQGNSA. V trimming: 4 bases; J trimming: 6 bases; junction bases outside the gene matches: 2. CDR3 protein: CASSWTSADTQYF. CDR3 bases: TGTGCCAGCAGCTGGACTAGCGCGGATACGCAGTATTTT.

In its sample, this clonotype was seen many times. This sequence joins TRBV6-2 or TRBV6-3 and TRBJ1-1; a possible D gene is TRBD1 (5 bases). Looked up from germline, CDR1 is MNHEY and CDR2 is SVGEGT. Deletions cut 3 bases from V and 5 bases from J, with 34 bases between. The CDR3 is made up of 21 amino acids. In DNA form, the CDR3 reads TGTGCCAGCAGTTATTGGGTTCCGCGGACTCTAAAGGGACCACAGAGGACTGAAGCTTTCTTT. Protein: CASSYWVPRTLKGPQRTEAFF.

In this sample, this clonotype turned up many times. This chain links TRBV25-1 with TRBJ2-7; 8 bases fit TRBD2. V shed 2 bases and J 3 bases; nucleotides not matched to a gene: 9. Germline V lookup: CDR1 MGHDK, CDR2 SYGVNS. CDR3 size: 16 residues. The CDR3, as DNA: TGTGCCAGCAGTGAAGAGGGCGGGGGGCCAATCTACGAGCAGTACTTC. Its translation: CASSEEGGGPIYEQYF.

This clonotype was observed many times. The chain has TRBV5-1 and TRBJ2-1; D ambiguous. This CDR3 is built from 12 residues. Trimming left V 3 bases short and J 7 bases short, with 8 bases between. Germline CDR1 is SGHRS and CDR2 is YFSETQ. Written as DNA, the CDR3 is TGCGCCAGCAGCTACTATGGGAATGAGCAGTTCTTC. It yields the protein CASSYYGNEQFF.

In this sample, this clonotype turned up many times. The CDR3 region is CASSQESSPAYEQYF. In nucleotides, the CDR3 is TGTGCCAGCAGCCAAGAATCCAGCCCAGCCTACGAGCAGTACTTC. The genes are TRBV3-1 and TRBJ2-7; D is unresolved. Germline V lookup: CDR1 LGHDT, CDR2 YNNKEL (reference sequence). The V and J ends lost 0 bases and 2 bases respectively, with 11 bases between them. The CDR3 extends over 15 amino acids.

This clonotype came up many times. The chain uses TRBV7-9 and TRBJ1-2; D unclear. The CDR3 totals 12 residues. Deletions cut 7 bases from V and 7 bases from J, with 13 bases between. Per germline, CDR1 SEHNR and CDR2 FQNEAQ (reference sequence). The CDR3 here is CASNPVDAGYTF. The CDR3 nucleotides are TGTGCCAGCAACCCGGTGGACGCTGGCTACACCTTC. The full variable domain, with the rest looked up from reference TRBV7-9 and TRBJ1-2, is DTGVSQNPRHKITKRGQNVTFRCDPISEHNRLYWYRQTLGQGPEFLTYFQNEAQLEKSRLLSDRFSAERPKGSFSTLEIQRTEQGDSAMYLCASNPVDAGYTFGSGTRLTVV.

This clonotype was counted ten times or more. V is TRBV7-9 and J is TRBJ2-4; a weak D match, TRBD1 (7 bases). Per germline, CDR1 SEHNR and CDR2 FQNEAQ (reference sequence). Between the trimmed V and J ends, which lost 2 bases and 8 bases, there was a span of 25 bases. This CDR3 is 18 amino acids long. The CDR3: CASSLRGQGTANRHIQYF. CDR3 nucleotide sequence: TGTGCCAGCAGCTTACGGGGGCAAGGGACAGCTAACCGGCACATTCAGTACTTC. The full variable domain, with the rest looked up from reference TRBV7-9 and TRBJ2-4, is DTGVSQNPRHKITKRGQNVTFRCDPISEHNRLYWYRQTLGQGPEFLTYFQNEAQLEKSRLLSDRFSAERPKGSFSTLEIQRTEQGDSAMYLCASSLRGQGTANRHIQYFGAGTRLSVL.

This clonotype was seen only a few times. The chain employs TRBV6-5 and TRBJ2-5; 11 bases line up with TRBD1. CDR3 length: 15 residues. J gave up 5 bases and V 2 bases, and 4 bases lay outside the gene matches. Germline CDR1 is MNHEY and CDR2 is SVGAGI. CDR3 DNA sequence: TGTGCCAGCAGTTACCGGGACAGGGGGACGGAGACCCAGTACTTC. This codes for CASSYRDRGTETQYF.

Many counts were recorded for this clonotype. The V gene is TRBV7-2, the J gene TRBJ2-3; D is possibly TRBD2 (5 bases). Germline V gives CDR1 SGHTA, CDR2 FQGNSA. With 5 bases removed from V and 3 bases from J, the gap between germline ends came to 15 bases. This CDR3 has 15 amino acids. This CDR3 is CASSRTSGLTDTQYF. The CDR3 DNA follows: TGTGCCAGCAGCCGCACTAGTGGCCTAACAGATACGCAGTATTTT.

This clonotype has ten or more counts. The J gene is TRBJ2-3, the V gene TRBV5-1, with TRBD2 matching 7 bases. V was pared by 1 base and J by 5 bases, with 7 bases of the junction left unmatched. The length of the CDR3 is 15 residues. Germline CDR1 SGHRS, CDR2 YFSETQ. DNA of the CDR3: TGCGCCAGCAGCTTGCTGCCGGGACTACGAGATACGCAGTATTTT. It yields the protein CASSLLPGLRDTQYF.

At least ten counts were recorded for this clonotype. V and J are TRBV3-1 and TRBJ2-7; no clear D. Germline-derived CDR1 and CDR2 are LGHDT and YNNKEL (reference sequence). The germline V and J ends were trimmed by 1 base and 5 bases, with 6 bases remaining between them. The CDR3 extends over 12 amino acids. The CDR3 reads CASSQVQHEQYF. Here the CDR3 DNA reads TGTGCCAGCAGCCAAGTACAACACGAGCAGTACTTC.

This clonotype has at least ten counts. The chain uses TRBV27 and TRBJ1-1, with a weak D call TRBD1 (5 bases). CDR1 MNHEY and CDR2 SMNVEV come from the germline V gene (reference sequence). Trimming stripped 6 bases from V and 0 bases from J, with 17 bases between. There are 16 residues in the CDR3. As DNA, the CDR3 is TGTGCCAGCAGACCCTACGCCAGGGATATGAACACTGAAGCTTTCTTT. Translating gives CASRPYARDMNTEAFF.

This clonotype was counted between two and nine times. The chain recombines TRBV6-1 with TRBJ2-1; D ambiguous. The CDR3 runs to 14 residues. Germline CDR1 and CDR2: MNHNS and SASEGT. Trimming pared 8 bases from V and 8 bases from J, leaving 19 bases between. This CDR3 reads CASLWARERDEQFF. In DNA, the CDR3 is TGTGCCAGCTTGTGGGCTAGGGAAAGGGATGAGCAGTTCTTC.

This clonotype was seen ten or more times. V and J are TRBV5-5 and TRBJ1-2; 7 nucleotides line up with TRBD1. CDR1 and CDR2 from the germline V gene are SGHKS and YYEKEE (reference sequence). The CDR3 loop spans 14 amino acids. The junction had 7 bases not matched to a gene; V was cut back by 2 bases and J by 6 bases. This CDR3 reads CASSLTGAENGYTF. CDR3 nucleotide sequence: TGTGCCAGCAGCTTAACAGGGGCGGAGAATGGCTACACCTTC. The full variable domain, with the rest looked up from reference TRBV5-5 and TRBJ1-2, is DAGVTQSPTHLIKTRGQQVTLRCSPISGHKSVSWYQQVLGQGPQFIFQYYEKEERGRGNFPDRFSARQFPNYSSELNVNALLLGDSALYLCASSLTGAENGYTFGSGTRLTVV.

This clonotype is deemed medium-sized. V and J are TRBV20-1 and TRBJ2-7; D not certain. This CDR3 is built from 14 residues. The germline CDR1 and CDR2 sequences are DFQATT and SNEGSKA (reference sequence). The germline V and J ends were trimmed by 3 bases and 5 bases, with 17 bases remaining between them. The chain's CDR3 is CSASEPRLSHEQYF. Written as DNA, the CDR3 is TGCAGTGCTAGTGAGCCCCGACTGTCACACGAGCAGTACTTC.

This clonotype occurred many times. V and J are TRBV6-1 and TRBJ2-5; 7 bases line up with TRBD1. There are 13 residues in the CDR3. With V trimmed by 6 bases and J by 3 bases, 4 bases remained unmatched. Germline values: CDR1 MNHNS, CDR2 SASEGT. CDR3 in amino acids: CASRKQGKETQYF. Here the CDR3 DNA reads TGTGCCAGCAGGAAACAGGGGAAAGAGACCCAGTACTTC.

This clonotype was seen ten or more times. This rearrangement joins TRBV20-1 to TRBJ2-3; D tentatively reads TRBD1 or TRBD2 (5 bases each). Germline V CDR1 and CDR2: DFQATT, SNEGSKA (reference sequence). V dropped 5 bases and J dropped 3 bases, with 12 bases sitting between them. The length of the CDR3 is 13 residues. CDR3 loop: CSAGTQGTDTQYF. For the CDR3, the DNA is TGCAGTGCTGGGACGCAAGGGACAGATACGCAGTATTTT.